The source of this T cell receptor beta chain is a study of human T cells and chemical hapten exposure. Study details: Weekly scalp doses of diphenylcyclopropenone were given to patients during the approximately 23-week study. DPC 0.01% went on the upper back by patch test, with reading at 6 days. Mostly female, the patients presented with alopecia areata, totalis or universalis.

This clonotype was observed at least ten times. The library gave individual cDNA molecules unique molecular identifiers. TCRdb ran MiXCR on the RACE reads and lists one entry per CDR3 protein. The sample carries about 97,000 distinct CDR3 sequences, 27% recorded once. This CDR3 spans 15 amino acids. V lost 5 bases, J lost 1 base, and 5 bases stayed unmatched. Germline CDR1 and CDR2: LNHNV and YYDKDF (reference sequence). Time point here: patch test 3, about 24 weeks after DPC sensitization. Noted treatment: therapeutic diphenylcyclopropenone sensitization with weekly scalp DPC. The clonotype comes from a man aged 40-49 years with alopecia areata. Some clones in this sample may be carry-over from other donors' samples. This sequence joins TRBV15 and TRBJ2-3; 8 bases match TRBD2. The sample was whole blood, taken in connection with sensitization to the hapten diphenylcyclopropenone (DPC). DNA for the CDR3: TGTGCCACCAGCCCCACGGGACTAGGCACAGATACGCAGTATTTT. This encodes CATSPTGLGTDTQYF.